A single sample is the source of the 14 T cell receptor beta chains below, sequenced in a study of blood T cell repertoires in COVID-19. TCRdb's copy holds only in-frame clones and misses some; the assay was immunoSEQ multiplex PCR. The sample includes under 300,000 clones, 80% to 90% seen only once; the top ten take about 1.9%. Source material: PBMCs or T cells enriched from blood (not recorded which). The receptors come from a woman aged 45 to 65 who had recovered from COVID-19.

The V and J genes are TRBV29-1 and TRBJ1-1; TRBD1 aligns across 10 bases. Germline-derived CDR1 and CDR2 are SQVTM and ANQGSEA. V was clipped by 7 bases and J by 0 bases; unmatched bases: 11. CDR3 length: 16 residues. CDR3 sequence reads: CSALRGTGVLNTEAFF. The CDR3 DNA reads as TGCAGCGCCCTGAGAGGGACAGGGGTATTGAACACTGAAGCTTTCTTT.

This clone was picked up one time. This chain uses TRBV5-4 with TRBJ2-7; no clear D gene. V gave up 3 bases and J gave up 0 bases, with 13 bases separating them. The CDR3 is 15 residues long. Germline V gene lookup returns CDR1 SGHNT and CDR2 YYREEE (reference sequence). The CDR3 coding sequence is TGTGCCAGCAGCTCCCCTGCGAGGAGCTCCTACGAGCAGTACTTC. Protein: CASSSPARSSYEQYF.

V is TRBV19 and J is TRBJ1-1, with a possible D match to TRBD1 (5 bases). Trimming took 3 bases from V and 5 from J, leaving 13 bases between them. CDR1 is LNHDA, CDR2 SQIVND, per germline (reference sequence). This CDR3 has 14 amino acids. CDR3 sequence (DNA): TGTGCCAGTAGTATCCGCGGGGGGGAAACTGAAGCTTTCTTT. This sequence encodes CASSIRGGETEAFF.

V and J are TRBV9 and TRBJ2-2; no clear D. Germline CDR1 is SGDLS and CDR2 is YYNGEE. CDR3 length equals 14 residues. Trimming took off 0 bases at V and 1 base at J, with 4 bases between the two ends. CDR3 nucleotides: TGTGCCAGCAGCGTAGGTCTGAACACCGGGGAGCTGTTTTTT. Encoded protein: CASSVGLNTGELFF.

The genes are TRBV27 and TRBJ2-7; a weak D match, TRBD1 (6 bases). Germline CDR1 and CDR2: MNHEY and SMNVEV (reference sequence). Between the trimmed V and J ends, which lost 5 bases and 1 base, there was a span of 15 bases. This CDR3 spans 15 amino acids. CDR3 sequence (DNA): TGTGCCAGCAGTCACCTTGGACAGTCTTCCTACGAGCAGTACTTC. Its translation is CASSHLGQSSYEQYF.

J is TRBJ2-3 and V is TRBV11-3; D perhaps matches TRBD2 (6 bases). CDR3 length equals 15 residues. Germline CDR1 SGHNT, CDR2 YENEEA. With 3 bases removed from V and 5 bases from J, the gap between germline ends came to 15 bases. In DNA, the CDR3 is TGTGCCAGCAGCTTCGGGCGGGAACCCGTAGATACGCAGTATTTT. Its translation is CASSFGREPVDTQYF.

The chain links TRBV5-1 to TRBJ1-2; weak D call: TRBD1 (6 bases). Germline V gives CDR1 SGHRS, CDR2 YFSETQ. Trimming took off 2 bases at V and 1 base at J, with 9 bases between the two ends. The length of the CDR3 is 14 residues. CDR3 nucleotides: TGCGCCAGCAGCTTCGGACAGAGTAACTATGGCTACACCTTC. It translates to CASSFGQSNYGYTF.

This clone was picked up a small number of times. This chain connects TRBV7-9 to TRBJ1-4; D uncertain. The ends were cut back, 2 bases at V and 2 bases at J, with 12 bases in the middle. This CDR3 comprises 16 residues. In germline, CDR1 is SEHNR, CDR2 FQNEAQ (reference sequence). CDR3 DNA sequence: TGTGCCAGCAGCTTATTATCGGGGTCTACTAATGAAAAACTGTTTTTT. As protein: CASSLLSGSTNEKLFF.

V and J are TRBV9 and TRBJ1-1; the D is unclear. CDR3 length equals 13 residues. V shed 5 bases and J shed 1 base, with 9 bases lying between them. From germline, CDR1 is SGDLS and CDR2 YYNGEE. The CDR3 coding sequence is TGTGCCAGCAGTCTAGACCCGAACACTGAAGCTTTCTTT. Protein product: CASSLDPNTEAFF.

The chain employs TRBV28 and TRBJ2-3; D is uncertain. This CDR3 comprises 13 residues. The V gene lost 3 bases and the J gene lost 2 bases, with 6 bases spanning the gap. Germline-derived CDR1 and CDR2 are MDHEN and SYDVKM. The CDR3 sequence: CASSFPNTDTQYF. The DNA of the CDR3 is TGTGCCAGCAGTTTTCCTAACACAGATACGCAGTATTTT.

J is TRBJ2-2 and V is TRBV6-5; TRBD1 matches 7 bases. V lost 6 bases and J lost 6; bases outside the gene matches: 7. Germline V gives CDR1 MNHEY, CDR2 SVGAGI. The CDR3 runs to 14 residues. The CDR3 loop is CASRETGPPGELFF. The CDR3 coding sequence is TGTGCCAGCAGGGAGACAGGGCCTCCCGGGGAGCTGTTTTTT.

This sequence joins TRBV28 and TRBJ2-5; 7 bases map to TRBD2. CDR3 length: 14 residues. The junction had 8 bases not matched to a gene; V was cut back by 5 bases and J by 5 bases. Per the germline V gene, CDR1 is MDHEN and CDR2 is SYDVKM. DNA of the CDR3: TGTGCCAGCAGTCGGGCGGGAGTCTTGGAGACCCAGTACTTC. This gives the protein CASSRAGVLETQYF.

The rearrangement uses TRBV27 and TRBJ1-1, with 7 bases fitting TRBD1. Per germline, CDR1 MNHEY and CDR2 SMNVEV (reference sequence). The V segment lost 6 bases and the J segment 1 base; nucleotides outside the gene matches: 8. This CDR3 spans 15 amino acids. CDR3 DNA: TGTGCCAGCAGCAACAGGGGTGGGGCGAACACTGAAGCTTTCTTT. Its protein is CASSNRGGANTEAFF.

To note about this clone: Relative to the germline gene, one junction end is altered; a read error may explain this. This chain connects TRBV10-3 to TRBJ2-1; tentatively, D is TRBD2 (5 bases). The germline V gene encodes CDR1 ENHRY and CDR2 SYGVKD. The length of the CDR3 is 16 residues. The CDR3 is CAISESSGTSHNEQFF. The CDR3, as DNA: TGTGCCATCAGTGAGTCGAGCGGAACCTCCCACAATGAGCAGTTCTTC.